Listed here are 5 T cell receptor beta chains from one sample, sequenced in a study of shared clonotypes between healthy human individuals (dated by TCRdb to about 2020). Library preparation was by the immunoSEQ multiplex PCR assay. The table comes from immuneACCESS by way of TCRdb, which keeps in-frame sequences with V and J called. Part of the clones is missing from these tables; in studies checked, under half for an unresolved V gene and the rest for unknown reasons. The sample yields about 2.4 million clones; just over 90% were counted once. The ten largest clonotypes hold over 0.12% of the sample. Source material: naive CD4+ T cells sorted from blood. The sample's cell subset or site label, decoded: CD45RA+ positively selected. Receptors were obtained from a man younger than 35 in good health.

This clone was seen only once. The chain carries TRBV2 and TRBJ2-3; D unresolved. This CDR3 region has 13 residues. The V gene lost 4 bases and the J gene lost 6 bases, with 11 bases spanning the gap. The germline V gene has CDR1 SNHLY and CDR2 FYNNEI. The CDR3 loop is CASSAILSDTQYF. The CDR3 region has the DNA TGTGCCAGCAGTGCGATATTAAGCGATACGCAGTATTTT.

About this clone itself: Within the sample, other DNA sequences also encode this same CDR3. The chain joins TRBV11-2 to TRBJ2-7, with D perhaps assigned TRBD1 or TRBD2 (5 bases each). The germline V gene has CDR1 SGHAT and CDR2 FQNNGV. Trimming stripped 0 bases from V and 7 bases from J, with 7 bases between. The CDR3 runs to 12 residues. The CDR3 loop reads CASSLEWGEQYF. The CDR3 coding sequence is TGTGCCAGCAGCTTAGAGTGGGGGGAGCAGTACTTC. Based on the CDR3 plus reference TRBV11-2 and TRBJ2-7, the full variable domain is EAGVAQSPRYKIIEKRQSVAFWCNPISGHATLYWYQQILGQGPKLLIQFQNNGVVDDSQLPKDRFSAERLKGVDSTLKIQPAKLEDSAVYLCASSLEWGEQYFGPGTRLTVT.

This rearrangement joins TRBV11-2 to TRBJ1-1; the D is unclear. Between the trimmed V and J ends, which lost 5 bases and 4 bases, there was a span of 14 bases. The CDR3 runs 14 residues. Germline CDR1 reads SGHAT; CDR2 reads FQNNGV. The CDR3 sequence is CASSREKVGTEAFF. For the CDR3, the DNA is TGTGCCAGCAGCCGGGAGAAAGTGGGCACTGAAGCTTTCTTT.

The gene calls are TRBV11-1 and TRBJ2-5, with 7 positions matching TRBD2. The CDR3 covers 14 residues. Germline lookup yields CDR1 SGHAT and CDR2 FQDESV (reference sequence). J was trimmed by 1 base and V by 5 bases; bases with no gene match: 4. For the CDR3, the DNA is TGTGCCAGCAGCGTGGGCGGGGGCCAAGAGACCCAGTACTTC. It codes for CASSVGGGQETQYF. Variable domain in full (rest from reference TRBV11-1 and TRBJ2-5): EAEVAQSPRYKITEKSQAVAFWCDPISGHATLYWYRQILGQGPELLVQFQDESVVDDSQLPKDRFSAERLKGVDSTLKIQPAELGDSAMYLCASSVGGGQETQYFGPGTRLLVL.

The gene calls are TRBV6-5 and TRBJ2-5, with D perhaps matching TRBD1 (6 bases). Per germline, CDR1 MNHEY and CDR2 SVGAGI. The CDR3 has 13 amino acids. Deletions cut 6 bases from V and 5 bases from J, with 13 bases between. This CDR3 is CASSRTVRETQYF. In DNA, the CDR3 is TGTGCCAGCAGCAGGACAGTACGGGAGACCCAGTACTTC.